This record concerns one T cell receptor beta chain sequence. These data belong to a study of control samples from healthy donors and cancer patients. The repertoire was sequenced with immunoSEQ multiplex PCR; TCRdb's copy has only in-frame clones and lacks some. The sample holds roughly 84,000 clones; 70% to 90% are singletons and the top ten take approximately 7%. Trimming left V 4 bases short and J 0 bases short, with 9 bases between. Per germline, CDR1 SGHTA and CDR2 FQGNSA. The CDR3 covers 14 residues. This chain links TRBV7-2 with TRBJ1-1; no firm D call. The sequenced sample consisted of blood. The sequence was obtained from a man aged 45-60 years in good health. The CDR3 nucleotides read TGTGCCAGCAGCTCAATACTCATGAACACTGAAGCTTTCTTT. It encodes CASSSILMNTEAFF.